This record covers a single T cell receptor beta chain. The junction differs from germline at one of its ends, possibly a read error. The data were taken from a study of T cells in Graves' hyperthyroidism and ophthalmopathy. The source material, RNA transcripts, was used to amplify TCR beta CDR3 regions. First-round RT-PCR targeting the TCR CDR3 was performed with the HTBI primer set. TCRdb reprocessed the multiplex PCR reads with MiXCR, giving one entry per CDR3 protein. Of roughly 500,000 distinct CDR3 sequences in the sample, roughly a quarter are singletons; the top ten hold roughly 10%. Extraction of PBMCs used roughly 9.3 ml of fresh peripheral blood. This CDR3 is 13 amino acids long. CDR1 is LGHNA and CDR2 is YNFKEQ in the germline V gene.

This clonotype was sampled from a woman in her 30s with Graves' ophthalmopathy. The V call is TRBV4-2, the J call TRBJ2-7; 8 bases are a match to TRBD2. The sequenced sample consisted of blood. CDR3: CASSQVSTSEEYF. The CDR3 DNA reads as TGTGCCAGCAGCCAAGTGTCGACTAGCGAGGAGTACTTC.